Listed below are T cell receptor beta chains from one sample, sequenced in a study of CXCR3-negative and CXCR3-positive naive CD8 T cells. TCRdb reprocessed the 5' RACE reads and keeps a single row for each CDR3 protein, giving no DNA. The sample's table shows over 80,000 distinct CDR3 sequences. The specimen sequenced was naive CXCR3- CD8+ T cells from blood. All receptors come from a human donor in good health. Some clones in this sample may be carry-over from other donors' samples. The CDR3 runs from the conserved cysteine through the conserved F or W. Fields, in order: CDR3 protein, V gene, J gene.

CASSLNPRAGELFF	TRBV27	TRBJ2-2
CASTEIDDYEQYF	TRBV6-1	TRBJ2-7
CASSEALGGAGLYDEQFF	TRBV6-1	TRBJ2-1
CSVEDMTATQNYGYTF	TRBV29-1	TRBJ1-2
CSAHPGGRNEQFF	TRBV29-1	TRBJ2-1
CSVEGEIHGYTF	TRBV29-1	TRBJ1-2
CASSLTLAGQETQYF	TRBV5-1	TRBJ2-5
CASSLGGSGTDTQYF	TRBV11-2	TRBJ2-3
CASSQAPTLGEQYF	TRBV3-1	TRBJ2-7
CASSQDLLGLSYEQYF	TRBV4-3	TRBJ2-7
CASSPGGQGAGETQYF	TRBV12-3/TRBV12-4	TRBJ2-5
CASSQVVREYEQYF	TRBV4-3	TRBJ2-7
CASGLSSYEQYF	TRBV12-5	TRBJ2-7
CASSYVGSSYEQYF	TRBV7-8	TRBJ2-7
CASGTPGGGYTF	TRBV5-1	TRBJ1-2